This T cell receptor (beta chain) comes out of a study of cytomegalovirus exposure and HLA in healthy donors. Study-level information: Of fewer than 450 genotyped donors, more than 70% clustered with self-reported Caucasian donors. Study-wide results and caveats: Later analysis found that TCR beta chains associated with HLA were more clonally expanded than other, equally common chains.

As concerns this clone: Its antigen remains unidentified.

The trim removed 3 bases at V and 4 bases at J, leaving 9 bases unmatched. Germline V gene lookup returns CDR1 SGDLS and CDR2 YYNGEE. This CDR3 region has 15 residues. The PCR contained 60 Vbeta and 13 Jbeta primers. Using immunoSEQ multiplex PCR, the repertoire was profiled, and TCRdb retains in-frame clones only, with some absent. The data hold about 110,000 clones, with under 85% observed a single time. This sequence joins TRBV9 and TRBJ1-1, with 7 bases matching TRBD1. The sample comprised PBMCs. This clonotype originated in a man in his late teens or twenties in good health and CMV-seronegative. The CDR3 bases are TGTGCCAGCAGCGCCCAACAGAAGGGGGCCACTGAAGCTTTCTTT. Protein: CASSAQQKGATEAFF.